The TCR beta chain described here comes from a study of T cells in Graves' hyperthyroidism and ophthalmopathy. In its sample, this clonotype was seen a few times. The CDR3 regions of TCR beta were amplified from RNA transcripts. Initially, a first-round RT-PCR of the TCR CDR3 employed the HTBI primer set. TCRdb re-called the multiplex PCR reads with MiXCR, one entry per CDR3 protein. The sample includes around 400,000 distinct CDR3 sequences, 25% of them seen just once. V gave up 1 base and J gave up 7 bases, with 14 bases separating them. From germline, CDR1 is SEHNR and CDR2 FQNEAQ (reference sequence). This CDR3 is built from 15 residues.

The chain uses TRBV7-9 and TRBJ1-5, with D uncertain. This TCR was sampled from a man aged 50 to 60 with Graves' hyperthyroidism. The sample was blood. In DNA form, the CDR3 reads TGTGCCAGCAGCTTAGATATGGGGAAAAGCCAGCCCCAGCATTTT. It encodes CASSLDMGKSQPQHF. Together with reference TRBV7-9 and TRBJ1-5, the CDR3 gives the full variable domain: DTGVSQNPRHKITKRGQNVTFRCDPISEHNRLYWYRQTLGQGPEFLTYFQNEAQLEKSRLLSDRFSAERPKGSFSTLEIQRTEQGDSAMYLCASSLDMGKSQPQHFGDGTRLSIL.